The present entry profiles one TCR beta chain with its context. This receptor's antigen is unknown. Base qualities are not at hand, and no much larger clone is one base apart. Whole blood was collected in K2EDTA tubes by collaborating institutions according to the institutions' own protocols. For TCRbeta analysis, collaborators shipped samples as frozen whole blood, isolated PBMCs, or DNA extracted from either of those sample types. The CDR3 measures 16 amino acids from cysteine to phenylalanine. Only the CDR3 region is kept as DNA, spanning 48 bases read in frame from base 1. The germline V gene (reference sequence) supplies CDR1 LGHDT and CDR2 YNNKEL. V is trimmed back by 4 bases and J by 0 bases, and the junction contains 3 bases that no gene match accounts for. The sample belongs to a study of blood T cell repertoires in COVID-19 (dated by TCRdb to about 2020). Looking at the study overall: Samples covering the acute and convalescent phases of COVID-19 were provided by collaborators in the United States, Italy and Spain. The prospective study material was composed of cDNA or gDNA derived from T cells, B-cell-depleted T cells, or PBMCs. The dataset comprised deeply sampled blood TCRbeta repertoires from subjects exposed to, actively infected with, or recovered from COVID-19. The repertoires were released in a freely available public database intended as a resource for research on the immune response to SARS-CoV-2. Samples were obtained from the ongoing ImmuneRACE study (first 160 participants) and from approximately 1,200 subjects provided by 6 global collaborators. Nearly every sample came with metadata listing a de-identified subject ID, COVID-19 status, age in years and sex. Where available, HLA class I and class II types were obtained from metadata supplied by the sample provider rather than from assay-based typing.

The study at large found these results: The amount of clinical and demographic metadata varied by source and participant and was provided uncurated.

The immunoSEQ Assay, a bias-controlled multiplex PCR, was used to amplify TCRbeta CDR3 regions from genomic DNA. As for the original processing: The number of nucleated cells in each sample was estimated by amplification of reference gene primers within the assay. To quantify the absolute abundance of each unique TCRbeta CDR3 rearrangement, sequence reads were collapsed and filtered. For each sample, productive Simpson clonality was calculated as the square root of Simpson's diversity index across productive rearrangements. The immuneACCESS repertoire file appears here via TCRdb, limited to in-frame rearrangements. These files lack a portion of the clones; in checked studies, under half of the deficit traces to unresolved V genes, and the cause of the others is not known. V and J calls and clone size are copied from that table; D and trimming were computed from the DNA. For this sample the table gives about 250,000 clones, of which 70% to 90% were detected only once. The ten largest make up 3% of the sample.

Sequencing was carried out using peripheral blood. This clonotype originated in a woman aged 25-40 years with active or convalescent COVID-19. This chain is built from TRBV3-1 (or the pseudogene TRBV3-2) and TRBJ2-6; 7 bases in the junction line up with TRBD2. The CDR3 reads CASSLRDYSGANVLTF. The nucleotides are TGTGCCAGCAGCCTTCGGGACTACTCTGGGGCCAACGTCCTGACTTTC.